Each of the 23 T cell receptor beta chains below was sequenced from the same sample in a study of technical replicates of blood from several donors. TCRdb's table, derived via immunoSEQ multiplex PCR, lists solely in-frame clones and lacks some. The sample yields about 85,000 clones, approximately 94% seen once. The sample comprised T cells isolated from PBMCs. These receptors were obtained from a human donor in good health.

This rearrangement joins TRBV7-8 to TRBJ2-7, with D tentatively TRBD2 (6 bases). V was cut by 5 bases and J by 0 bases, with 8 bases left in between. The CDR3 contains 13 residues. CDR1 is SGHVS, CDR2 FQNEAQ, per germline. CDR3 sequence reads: CASSRGSSYEQYF. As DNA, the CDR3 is TGTGCCAGCAGCCGGGGGAGCTCCTACGAGCAGTACTTC.

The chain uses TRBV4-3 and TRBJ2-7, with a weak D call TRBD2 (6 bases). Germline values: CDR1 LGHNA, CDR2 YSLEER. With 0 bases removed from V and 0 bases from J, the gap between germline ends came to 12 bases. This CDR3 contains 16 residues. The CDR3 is CASSQEPGVVSYEQYF. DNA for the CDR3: TGCGCCAGCAGCCAAGAGCCGGGGGTCGTCTCCTACGAGCAGTACTTC.

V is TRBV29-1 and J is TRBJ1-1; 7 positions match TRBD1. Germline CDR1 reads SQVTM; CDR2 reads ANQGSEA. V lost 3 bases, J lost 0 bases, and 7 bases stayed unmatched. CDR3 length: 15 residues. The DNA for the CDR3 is TGCAGCGTTGAGGGGAAAGGGGGCCTGAACACTGAAGCTTTCTTT. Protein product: CSVEGKGGLNTEAFF.

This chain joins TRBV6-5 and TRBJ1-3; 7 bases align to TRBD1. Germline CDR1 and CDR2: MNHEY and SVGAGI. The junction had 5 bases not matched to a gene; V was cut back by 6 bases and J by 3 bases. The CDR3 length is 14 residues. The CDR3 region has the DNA TGTGCCAGCAGAGAGACAGGGTATGGAAACACCATATATTTT. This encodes CASRETGYGNTIYF.

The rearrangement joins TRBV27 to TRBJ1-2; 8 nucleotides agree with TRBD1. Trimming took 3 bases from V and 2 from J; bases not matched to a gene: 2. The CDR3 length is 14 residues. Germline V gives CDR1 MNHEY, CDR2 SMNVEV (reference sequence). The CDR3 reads CASSFSGGNYGYTF. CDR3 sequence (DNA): TGTGCCAGCAGTTTCTCAGGGGGCAACTATGGCTACACCTTC.

The CDR3 DNA sequence: TGCGCCAGCAGGCAGGGGACCTCCTACGAGCAGTACTTC. Its translation: CASRQGTSYEQYF. The chain employs TRBV5-1 and TRBJ2-7; D is perhaps TRBD1 (6 bases). V lost 5 bases and J 0 bases, leaving 9 bases between the germline ends. The CDR3 sequence is 13 residues long. CDR1 and CDR2 (germline): SGHRS, YFSETQ.

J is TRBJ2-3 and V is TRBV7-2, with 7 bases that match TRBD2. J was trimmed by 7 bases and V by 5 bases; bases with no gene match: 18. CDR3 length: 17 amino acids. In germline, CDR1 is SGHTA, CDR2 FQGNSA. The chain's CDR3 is CASSPPIRASGDNTQYF. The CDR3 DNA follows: TGTGCCAGCAGCCCGCCGATAAGAGCTAGCGGCGATAATACGCAGTATTTT.

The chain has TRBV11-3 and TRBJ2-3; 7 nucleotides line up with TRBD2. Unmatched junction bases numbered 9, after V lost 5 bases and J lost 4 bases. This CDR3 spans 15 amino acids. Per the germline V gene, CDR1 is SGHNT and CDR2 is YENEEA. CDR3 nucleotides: TGTGCCAGCAGCCCAAGGCGGGGGATAGCAGATACGCAGTATTTT. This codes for CASSPRRGIADTQYF.

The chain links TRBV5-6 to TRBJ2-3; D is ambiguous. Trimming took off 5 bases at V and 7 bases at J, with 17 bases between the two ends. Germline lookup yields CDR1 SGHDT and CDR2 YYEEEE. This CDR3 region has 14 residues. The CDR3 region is CASRVRSAPHTQYF. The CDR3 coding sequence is TGTGCCAGCAGGGTGCGGTCCGCACCTCATACGCAGTATTTT.

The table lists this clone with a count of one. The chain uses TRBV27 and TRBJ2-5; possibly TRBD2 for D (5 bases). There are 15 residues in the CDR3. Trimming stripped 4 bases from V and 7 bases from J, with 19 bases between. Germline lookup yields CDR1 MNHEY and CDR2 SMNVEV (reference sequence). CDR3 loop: CASSYKLEGFGTQYF. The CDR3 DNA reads TGTGCCAGCAGTTATAAACTAGAAGGGTTCGGGACCCAGTACTTC.

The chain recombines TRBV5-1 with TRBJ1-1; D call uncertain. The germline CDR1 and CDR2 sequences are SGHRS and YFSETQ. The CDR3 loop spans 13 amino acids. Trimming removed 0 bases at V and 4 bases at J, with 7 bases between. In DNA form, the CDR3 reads TGCGCCAGCAGCTTGGGACACATCACTGAAGCTTTCTTT. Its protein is CASSLGHITEAFF.

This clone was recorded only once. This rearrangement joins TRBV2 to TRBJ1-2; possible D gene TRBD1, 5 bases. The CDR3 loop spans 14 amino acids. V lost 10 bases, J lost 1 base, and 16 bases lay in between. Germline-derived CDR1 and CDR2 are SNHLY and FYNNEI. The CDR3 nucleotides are TGTGCCAAACCTAGGGACGGGAGTAACTATGGCTACACCTTC. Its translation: CAKPRDGSNYGYTF.

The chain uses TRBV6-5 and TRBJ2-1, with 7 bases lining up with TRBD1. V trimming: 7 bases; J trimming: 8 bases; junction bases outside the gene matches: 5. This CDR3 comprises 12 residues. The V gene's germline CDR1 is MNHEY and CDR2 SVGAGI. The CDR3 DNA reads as TGTGCCAGCAACACAGGGGCCGATGAGCAGTTCTTC. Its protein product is CASNTGADEQFF.

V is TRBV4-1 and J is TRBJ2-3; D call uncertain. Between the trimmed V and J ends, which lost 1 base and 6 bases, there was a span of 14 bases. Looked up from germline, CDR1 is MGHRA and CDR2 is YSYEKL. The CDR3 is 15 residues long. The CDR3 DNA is TGCGCCAGCAGCCAAGTTACTACGTCGCGGGATACGCAGTATTTT. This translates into CASSQVTTSRDTQYF.

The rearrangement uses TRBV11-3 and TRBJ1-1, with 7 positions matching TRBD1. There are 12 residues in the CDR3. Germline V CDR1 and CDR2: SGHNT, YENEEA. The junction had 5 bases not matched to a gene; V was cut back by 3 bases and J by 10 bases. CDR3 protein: CASSLTGKRAFF. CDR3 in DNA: TGTGCCAGCAGCTTGACAGGGAAAAGAGCTTTCTTT.

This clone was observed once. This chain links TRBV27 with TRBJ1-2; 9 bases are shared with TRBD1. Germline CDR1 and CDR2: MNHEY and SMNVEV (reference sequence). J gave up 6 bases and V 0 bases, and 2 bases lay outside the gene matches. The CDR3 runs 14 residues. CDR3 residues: CASSLSGTGNGYTF. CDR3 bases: TGTGCCAGCAGTTTATCCGGGACAGGGAATGGCTACACCTTC.

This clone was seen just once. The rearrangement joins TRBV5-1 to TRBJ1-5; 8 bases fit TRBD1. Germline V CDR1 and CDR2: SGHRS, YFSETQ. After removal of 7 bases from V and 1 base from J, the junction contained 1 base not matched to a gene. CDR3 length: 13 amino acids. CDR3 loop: CASRQGSNQPQHF. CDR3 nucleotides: TGCGCCAGCCGACAGGGGAGCAATCAGCCCCAGCATTTT.

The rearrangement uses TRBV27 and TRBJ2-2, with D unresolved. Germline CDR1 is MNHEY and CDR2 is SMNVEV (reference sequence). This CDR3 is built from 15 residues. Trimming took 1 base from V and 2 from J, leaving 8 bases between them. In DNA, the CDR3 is TGTGCCAGCAGTTTATTAGGAGATAACACCGGGGAGCTGTTTTTT. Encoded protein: CASSLLGDNTGELFF.

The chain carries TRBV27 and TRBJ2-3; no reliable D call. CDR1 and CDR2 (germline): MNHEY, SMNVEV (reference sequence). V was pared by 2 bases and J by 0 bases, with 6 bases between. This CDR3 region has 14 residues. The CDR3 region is CASSLTRSTDTQYF. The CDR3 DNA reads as TGTGCCAGCAGTTTAACCAGAAGCACAGATACGCAGTATTTT.

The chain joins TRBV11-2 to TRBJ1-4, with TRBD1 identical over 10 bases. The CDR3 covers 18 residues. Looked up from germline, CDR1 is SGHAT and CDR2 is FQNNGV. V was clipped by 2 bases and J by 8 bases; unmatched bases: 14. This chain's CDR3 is CASSLMGVGTGADEKLFF. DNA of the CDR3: TGTGCCAGCAGCTTAATGGGGGTTGGGACAGGGGCAGACGAAAAACTGTTTTTT.

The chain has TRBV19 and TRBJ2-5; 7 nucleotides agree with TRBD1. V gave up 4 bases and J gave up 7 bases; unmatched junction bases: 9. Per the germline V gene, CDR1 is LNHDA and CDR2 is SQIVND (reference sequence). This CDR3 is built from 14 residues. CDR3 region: CASSRTGPHLTQYF. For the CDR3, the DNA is TGTGCCAGTAGTAGGACAGGCCCCCACCTGACCCAGTACTTC.

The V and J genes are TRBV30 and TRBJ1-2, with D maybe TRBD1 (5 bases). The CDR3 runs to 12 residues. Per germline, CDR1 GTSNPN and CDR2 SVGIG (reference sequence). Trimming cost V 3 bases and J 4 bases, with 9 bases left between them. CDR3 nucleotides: TGTGCCTGGAGGGGGGAGGGCTATGGCTACACCTTC. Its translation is CAWRGEGYGYTF.

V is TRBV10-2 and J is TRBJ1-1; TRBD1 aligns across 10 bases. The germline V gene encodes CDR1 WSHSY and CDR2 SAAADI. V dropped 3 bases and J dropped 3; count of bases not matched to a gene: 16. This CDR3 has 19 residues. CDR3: CASSDRPGTGAGSDTEAFF. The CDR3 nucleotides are TGCGCCAGCAGTGACCGACCCGGGACAGGGGCTGGTTCGGACACTGAAGCTTTCTTT.